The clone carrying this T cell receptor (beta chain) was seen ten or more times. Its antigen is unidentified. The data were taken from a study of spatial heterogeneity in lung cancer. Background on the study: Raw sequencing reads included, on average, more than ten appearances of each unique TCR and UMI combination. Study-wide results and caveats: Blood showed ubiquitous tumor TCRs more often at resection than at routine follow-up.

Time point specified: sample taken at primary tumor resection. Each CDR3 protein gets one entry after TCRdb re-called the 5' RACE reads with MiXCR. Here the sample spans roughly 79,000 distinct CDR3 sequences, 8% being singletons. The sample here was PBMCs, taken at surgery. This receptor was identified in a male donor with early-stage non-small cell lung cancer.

CDR3 region: CASSYNSGANTEAFF. For the CDR3, the DNA is TGTGCCAGCAGTTATAACAGCGGGGCGAACACTGAAGCTTTCTTT. V usage is TRBV27 and J usage is TRBJ1-1; a weak D match, TRBD1 (5 bases). Germline V lookup: CDR1 MNHEY, CDR2 SMNVEV (reference sequence). The CDR3 sequence is 15 residues long. V was clipped by 4 bases and J by 1 base, with 13 bases between them.